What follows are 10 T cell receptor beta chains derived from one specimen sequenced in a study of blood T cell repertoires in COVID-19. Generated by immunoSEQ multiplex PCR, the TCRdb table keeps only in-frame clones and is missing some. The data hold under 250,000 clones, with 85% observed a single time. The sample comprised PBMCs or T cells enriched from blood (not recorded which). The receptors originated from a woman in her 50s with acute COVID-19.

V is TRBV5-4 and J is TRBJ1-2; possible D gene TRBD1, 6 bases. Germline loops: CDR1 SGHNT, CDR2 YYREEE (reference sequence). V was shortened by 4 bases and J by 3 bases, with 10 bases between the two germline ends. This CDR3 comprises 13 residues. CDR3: CASSGGGYYGYTF. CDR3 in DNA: TGTGCCAGCAGCGGGGGGGGCTACTATGGCTACACCTTC.

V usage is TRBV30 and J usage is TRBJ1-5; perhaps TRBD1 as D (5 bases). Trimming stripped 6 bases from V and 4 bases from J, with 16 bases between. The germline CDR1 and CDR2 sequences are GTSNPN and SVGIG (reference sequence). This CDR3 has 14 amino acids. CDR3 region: CACSRQGGNQPQHF. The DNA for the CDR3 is TGTGCCTGCTCTCGGCAGGGAGGGAATCAGCCCCAGCATTTT.

The CDR3: CASSPRGGGGTEAFF. CDR3 nucleotide sequence: TGTGCCAGCAGCCCCCGGGGGGGAGGAGGAACTGAAGCTTTCTTT. The chain recombines TRBV7-9 with TRBJ1-1; perhaps TRBD1 as D (5 bases). Between the trimmed V and J ends, which lost 5 bases and 5 bases, there was a span of 18 bases. CDR3 length: 15 amino acids. CDR1 and CDR2 from the germline V gene are SEHNR and FQNEAQ (reference sequence).

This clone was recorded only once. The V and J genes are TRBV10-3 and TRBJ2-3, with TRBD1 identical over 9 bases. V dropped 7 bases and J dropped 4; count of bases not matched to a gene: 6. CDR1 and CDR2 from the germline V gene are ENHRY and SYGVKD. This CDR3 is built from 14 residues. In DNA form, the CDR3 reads TGTGCCATCAATATGGGACAGGGCGCAGATACGCAGTATTTT. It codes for CAINMGQGADTQYF.

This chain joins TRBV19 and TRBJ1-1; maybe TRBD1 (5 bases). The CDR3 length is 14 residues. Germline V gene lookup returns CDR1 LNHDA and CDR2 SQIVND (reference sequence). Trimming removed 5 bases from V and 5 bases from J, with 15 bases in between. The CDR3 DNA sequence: TGTGCCAGTAGTCCTGGGGACTTGGGGACTGAAGCTTTCTTT. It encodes CASSPGDLGTEAFF.

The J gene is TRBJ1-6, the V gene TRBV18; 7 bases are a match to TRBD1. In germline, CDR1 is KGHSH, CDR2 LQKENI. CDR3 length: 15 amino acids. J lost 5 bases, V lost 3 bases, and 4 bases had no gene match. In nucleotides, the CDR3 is TGTGCCAGCTCACCGGAACAGGGGAATAATTCACCCCTCCACTTT. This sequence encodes CASSPEQGNNSPLHF.

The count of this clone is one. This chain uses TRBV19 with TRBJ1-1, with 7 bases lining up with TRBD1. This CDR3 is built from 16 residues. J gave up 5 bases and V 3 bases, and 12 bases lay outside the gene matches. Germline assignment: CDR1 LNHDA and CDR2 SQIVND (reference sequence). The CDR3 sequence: CASSMRQGGGGTEAFF. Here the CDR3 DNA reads TGTGCCAGTAGTATGCGGCAGGGGGGAGGCGGAACTGAAGCTTTCTTT.

CDR3: CATLRGSSYEQYF. The CDR3 DNA follows: TGTGCCACTCTGCGGGGGAGCTCCTACGAGCAGTACTTC. The chain joins TRBV6-6 to TRBJ2-7, with TRBD2 matching 7 bases. The V and J ends lost 10 bases and 0 bases, in that order; junction bases with no gene match: 6. This CDR3 spans 13 amino acids. CDR1 MNHNY and CDR2 SVGAGI come from the germline V gene (reference sequence).

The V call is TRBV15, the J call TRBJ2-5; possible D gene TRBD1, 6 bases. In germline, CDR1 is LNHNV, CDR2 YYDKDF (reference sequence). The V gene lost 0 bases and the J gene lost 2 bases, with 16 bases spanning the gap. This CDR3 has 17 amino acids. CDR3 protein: CATSRDGHAGEQETQYF. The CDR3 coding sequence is TGTGCCACCAGCAGAGACGGGCATGCAGGGGAGCAAGAGACCCAGTACTTC.

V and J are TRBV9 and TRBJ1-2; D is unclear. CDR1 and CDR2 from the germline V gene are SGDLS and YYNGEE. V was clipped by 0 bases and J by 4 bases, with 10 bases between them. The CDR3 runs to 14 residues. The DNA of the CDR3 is TGTGCCAGCAGCGTAGCTGGGCAAACCTATGGCTACACCTTC. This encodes CASSVAGQTYGYTF.